This T cell receptor beta chain was documented in a study of siplizumab effects on memory and regulatory T cells. V was pared by 1 base and J by 10 bases, with 13 bases between. The germline gives CDR1 MNHNS, CDR2 SASEGT. The CDR3 contains 14 residues. Produced via immunoSEQ multiplex PCR; TCRdb's table is partial and in-frame only. This sample has some 96,000 clones; about 94% occur once, and the top ten carry 1% to 1.5%. General study points: Some alloreactive sequences were traceable to unstimulated CD4+ memory cells, and siplizumab significantly reduced them.

This clone was picked up a small number of times. Its target is not known. The rearrangement joins TRBV6-1 to TRBJ1-4; unclear D gene. The receptor's source is a human donor in good health. Sequencing used non-Treg CD4+ T cells sorted from blood. CDR3 DNA sequence: TGTGCCAGCAGTGAAGAACGAGGAGACACAAAACTGTTTTTT. As protein: CASSEERGDTKLFF.